This T cell receptor (beta chain) was recorded in a study of vaccination effects on CD4 cells after COVID-19. Sequencing used immunoSEQ multiplex PCR; TCRdb keeps in-frame clones, though not all of them. The table records tens of thousands of clones, around 72% of them present only once. Sequencing followed a ViraFEST assay step that expanded antigen-specific CD4+ T cells with viral peptide pools. Isolation of CD4+ T cells took place after 10 to 11 days of culture. The healthy vaccine recipients, who had no prior SARS-CoV-2 infection, showed negative nucleocapsid antibodies. Cultures used 2.1 million or so PBMC per well, 7.5 to 10 IU/ml IL-2 and about 10 ug/ml peptides. Days 3 and 7 saw half the medium replaced with IL-2 medium. This clone was counted only a few times. Antigen: not known. The germline V gene encodes CDR1 LNHDA and CDR2 SQIVND (reference sequence). The V and J ends lost 2 bases and 8 bases respectively, with 10 bases between them. The CDR3 is 13 amino acids.

Study-wide findings and caveats: Missing from the study were early post-infection timepoints, and its convalescent patients were few.

The rearrangement links TRBV19 to TRBJ2-1, with D unclear. The specimen was CD4+ T cells from PBMCs cultured with SARS-CoV-2 spike peptides, collected before COVID-19 vaccination. This clonotype was sampled from a human donor who received a COVID-19 vaccine. The CDR3 nucleotides are TGTGCCAGTAGTATAATCGATGGGGATGAGCAGTTCTTC. It specifies CASSIIDGDEQFF.